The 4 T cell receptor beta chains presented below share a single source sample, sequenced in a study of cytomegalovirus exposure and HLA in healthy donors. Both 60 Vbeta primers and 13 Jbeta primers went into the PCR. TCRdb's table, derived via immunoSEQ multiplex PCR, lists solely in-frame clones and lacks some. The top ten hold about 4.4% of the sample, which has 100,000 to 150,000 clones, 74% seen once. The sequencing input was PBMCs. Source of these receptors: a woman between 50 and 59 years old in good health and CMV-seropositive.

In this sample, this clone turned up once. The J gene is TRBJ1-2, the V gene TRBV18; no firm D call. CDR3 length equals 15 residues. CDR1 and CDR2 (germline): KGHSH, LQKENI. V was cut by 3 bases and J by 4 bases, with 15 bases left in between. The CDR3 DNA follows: TGTGCCAGCTCACCTTCGGGGTCCCCAGTCTATGGCTACACCTTC. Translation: CASSPSGSPVYGYTF.

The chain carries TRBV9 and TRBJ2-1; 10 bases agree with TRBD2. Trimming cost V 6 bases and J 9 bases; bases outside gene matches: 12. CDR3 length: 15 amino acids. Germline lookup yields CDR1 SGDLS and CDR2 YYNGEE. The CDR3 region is CASTAGTSGAGEQFF. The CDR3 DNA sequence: TGTGCCAGCACCGCCGGTACTAGCGGGGCGGGTGAGCAGTTCTTC.

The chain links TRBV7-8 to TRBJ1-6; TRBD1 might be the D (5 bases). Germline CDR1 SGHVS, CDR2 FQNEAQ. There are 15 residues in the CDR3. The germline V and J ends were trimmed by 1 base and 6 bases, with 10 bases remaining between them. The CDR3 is CASSLGGASNSPLHF. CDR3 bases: TGTGCCAGCAGCTTAGGTGGGGCCTCTAATTCACCCCTCCACTTT.

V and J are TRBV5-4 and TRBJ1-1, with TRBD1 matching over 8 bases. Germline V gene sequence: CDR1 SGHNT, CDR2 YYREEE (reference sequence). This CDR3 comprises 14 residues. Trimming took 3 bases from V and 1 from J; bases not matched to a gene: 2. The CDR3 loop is CASSSGQGNTEAFF. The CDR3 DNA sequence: TGTGCCAGCAGCTCCGGACAGGGGAACACTGAAGCTTTCTTT.